This T cell receptor (beta chain) was observed in a study of T cells in localized non-small cell lung cancer. Measured with immunoSEQ multiplex PCR; TCRdb has only the in-frame clones, and not every one. Among about 1,500 clones, approximately 20% were seen once, and the ten largest hold over 7%. Trimming stripped 7 bases from V and 3 bases from J, with 13 bases between. CDR3 length: 14 amino acids. The V gene's germline CDR1 is SGHNT and CDR2 YENEEA. The specimen was normal lung tissue next to the tumor, collected before any cancer treatment. The receptor was isolated from a female donor older than 55 with stage I lung adenocarcinoma. The V call is TRBV11-3, the J call TRBJ1-3, with D possibly being TRBD1 (6 bases). CDR3 amino acids: CASKLGGVGNTIYF. The CDR3 DNA reads TGTGCCAGCAAGCTAGGGGGTGTTGGAAACACCATATATTTT. The full variable domain, completed using reference TRBV11-3 and TRBJ1-3, is EAGVVQSPRYKIIEKKQPVAFWCNPISGHNTLYWYLQNLGQGPELLIRYENEEAVDDSQLPKDRFSAERLKGVDSTLKIQPAELGDSAVYLCASKLGGVGNTIYFGEGSWLTVV.